This T cell receptor (beta chain) is from a study of blood T cell repertoires in COVID-19. Assay used: immunoSEQ multiplex PCR; TCRdb lists only in-frame clones, some missing. The table shows 210,000 or so clones, with less than 90% occurring only once. The CDR3 extends over 15 amino acids. With 9 bases clipped from V and 0 bases from J, the junction kept 8 bases outside the gene matches. Germline CDR1 ENHRY, CDR2 SYGVKD. This chain links TRBV10-3 with TRBJ1-3, with 7 nucleotides matching TRBD1. The sequenced sample consisted of peripheral blood. The receptor was isolated from a man aged 35-49 years with active or convalescent COVID-19. For the CDR3, the DNA is TGTGCCATTGGGACAGCTCTAAGCTCTGGAAACACCATATATTTT. Residues: CAIGTALSSGNTIYF.